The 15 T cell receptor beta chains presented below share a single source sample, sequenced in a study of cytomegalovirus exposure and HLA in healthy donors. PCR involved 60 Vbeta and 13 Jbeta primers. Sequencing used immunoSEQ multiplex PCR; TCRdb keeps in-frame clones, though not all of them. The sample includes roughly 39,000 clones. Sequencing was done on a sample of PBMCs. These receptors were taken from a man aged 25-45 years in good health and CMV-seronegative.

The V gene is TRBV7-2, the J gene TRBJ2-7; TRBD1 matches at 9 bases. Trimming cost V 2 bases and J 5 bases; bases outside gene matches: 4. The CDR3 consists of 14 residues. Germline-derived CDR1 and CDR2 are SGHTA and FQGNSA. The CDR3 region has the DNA TGTGCCAGCAGCTTAAGGACAGGGGCCGACGAGCAGTACTTC. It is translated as CASSLRTGADEQYF.

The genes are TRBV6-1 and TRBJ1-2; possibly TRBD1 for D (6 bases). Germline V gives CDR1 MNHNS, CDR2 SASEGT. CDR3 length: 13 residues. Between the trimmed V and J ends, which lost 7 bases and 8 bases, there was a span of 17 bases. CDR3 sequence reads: CASMGRGARGYTF. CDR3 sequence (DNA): TGTGCCAGCATGGGACGGGGGGCACGCGGCTACACCTTC.

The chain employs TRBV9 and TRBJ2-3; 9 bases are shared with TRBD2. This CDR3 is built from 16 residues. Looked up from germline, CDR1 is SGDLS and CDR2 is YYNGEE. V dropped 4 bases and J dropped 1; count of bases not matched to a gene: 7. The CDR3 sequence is CASSQRSSGGTDTQYF. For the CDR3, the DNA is TGTGCCAGCAGCCAACGATCTAGCGGGGGCACAGATACGCAGTATTTT.

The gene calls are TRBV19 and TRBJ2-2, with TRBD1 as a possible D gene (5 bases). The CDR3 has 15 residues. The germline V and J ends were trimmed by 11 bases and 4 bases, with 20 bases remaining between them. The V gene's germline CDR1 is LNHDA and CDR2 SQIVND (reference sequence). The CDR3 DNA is TGTGCCGCCGAAGGATGTCAGGGCTGCACCGGGGAGCTGTTTTTT. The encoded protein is CAAEGCQGCTGELFF.

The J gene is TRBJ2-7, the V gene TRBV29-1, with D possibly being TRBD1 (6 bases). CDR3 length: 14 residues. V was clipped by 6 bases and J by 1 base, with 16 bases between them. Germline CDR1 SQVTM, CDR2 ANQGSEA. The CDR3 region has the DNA TGCAGCGTGACAAGGGGAGACAGGTCCTACGAGCAGTACTTC. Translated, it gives CSVTRGDRSYEQYF.

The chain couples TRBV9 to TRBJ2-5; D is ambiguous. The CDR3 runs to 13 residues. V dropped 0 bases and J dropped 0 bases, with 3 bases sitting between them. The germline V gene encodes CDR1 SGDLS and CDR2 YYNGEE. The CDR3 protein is CASSVAYQETQYF. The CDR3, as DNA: TGTGCCAGCAGCGTAGCCTACCAAGAGACCCAGTACTTC. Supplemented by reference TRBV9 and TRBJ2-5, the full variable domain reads DSGVTQTPKHLITATGQRVTLRCSPRSGDLSVYWYQQSLDQGLQFLIQYYNGEERAKGNILERFSAQQFPDLHSELNLSSLELGDSALYFCASSVAYQETQYFGPGTRLLVL.

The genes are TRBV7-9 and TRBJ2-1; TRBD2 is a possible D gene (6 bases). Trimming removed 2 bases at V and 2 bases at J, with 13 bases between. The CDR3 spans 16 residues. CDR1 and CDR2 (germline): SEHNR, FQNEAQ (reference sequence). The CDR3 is CASSLSLAHAYNEQFF. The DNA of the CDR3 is TGTGCCAGCAGCTTAAGCCTAGCGCATGCCTACAATGAGCAGTTCTTC.

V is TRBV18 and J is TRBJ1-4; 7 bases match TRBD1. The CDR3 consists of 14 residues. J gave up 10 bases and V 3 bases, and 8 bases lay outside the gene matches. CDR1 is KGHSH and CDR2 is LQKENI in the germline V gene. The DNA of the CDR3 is TGTGCCAGCTCACCCGACAGGGACCGTCGAAAACTGTTTTTT. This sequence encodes CASSPDRDRRKLFF.

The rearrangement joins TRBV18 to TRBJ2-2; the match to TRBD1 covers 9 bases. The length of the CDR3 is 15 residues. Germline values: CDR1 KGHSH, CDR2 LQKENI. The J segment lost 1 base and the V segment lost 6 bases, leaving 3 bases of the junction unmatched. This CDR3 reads CASSLDRGNTGELFF. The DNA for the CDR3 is TGTGCCAGCTCGTTGGACAGGGGGAACACCGGGGAGCTGTTTTTT.

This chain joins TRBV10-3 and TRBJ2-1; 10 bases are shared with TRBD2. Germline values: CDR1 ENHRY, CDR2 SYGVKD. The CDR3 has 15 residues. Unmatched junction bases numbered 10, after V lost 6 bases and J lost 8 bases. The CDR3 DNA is TGTGCCATCAGGGGTACTAGCGGGATGGTGGATGAGCAGTTCTTC. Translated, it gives CAIRGTSGMVDEQFF.

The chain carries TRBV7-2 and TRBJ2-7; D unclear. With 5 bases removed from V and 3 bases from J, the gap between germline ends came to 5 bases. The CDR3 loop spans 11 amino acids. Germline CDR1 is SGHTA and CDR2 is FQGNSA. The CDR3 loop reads CASSPSYEQYF. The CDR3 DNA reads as TGTGCCAGCAGCCCCAGCTACGAGCAGTACTTC. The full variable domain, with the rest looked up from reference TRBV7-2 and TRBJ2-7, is GAGVSQSPSNKVTEKGKDVELRCDPISGHTALYWYRQSLGQGLEFLIYFQGNSAPDKSGLPSDRFSAERTGGSVSTLTIQRTQQEDSAVYLCASSPSYEQYFGPGTRLTVT.

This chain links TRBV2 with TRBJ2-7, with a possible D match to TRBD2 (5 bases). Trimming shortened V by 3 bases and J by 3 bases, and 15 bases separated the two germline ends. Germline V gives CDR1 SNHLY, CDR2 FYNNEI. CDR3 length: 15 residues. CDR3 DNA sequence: TGTGCCAGCAGTGAGCGGGTAGAGGGCGGCTACGAGCAGTACTTC. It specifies CASSERVEGGYEQYF. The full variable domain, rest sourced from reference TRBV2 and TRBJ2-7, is EPEVTQTPSHQVTQMGQEVILRCVPISNHLYFYWYRQILGQKVEFLVSFYNNEISEKSEIFDDQFSVERPDGSNFTLKIRSTKLEDSAMYFCASSERVEGGYEQYFGPGTRLTVT.

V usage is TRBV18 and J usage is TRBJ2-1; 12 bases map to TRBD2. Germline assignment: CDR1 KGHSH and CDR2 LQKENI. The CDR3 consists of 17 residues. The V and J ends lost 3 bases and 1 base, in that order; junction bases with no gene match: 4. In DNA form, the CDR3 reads TGTGCCAGCTCACCGCTAGCGGGAGGGCTATCCTACAATGAGCAGTTCTTC. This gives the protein CASSPLAGGLSYNEQFF.

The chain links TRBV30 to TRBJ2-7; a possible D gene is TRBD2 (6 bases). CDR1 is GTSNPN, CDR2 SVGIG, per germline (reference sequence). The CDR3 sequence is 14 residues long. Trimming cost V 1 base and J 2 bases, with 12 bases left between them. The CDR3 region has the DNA TGTGCCTGGAGTGCGCGGGGAAGCGCCTACGAGCAGTACTTC. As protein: CAWSARGSAYEQYF.

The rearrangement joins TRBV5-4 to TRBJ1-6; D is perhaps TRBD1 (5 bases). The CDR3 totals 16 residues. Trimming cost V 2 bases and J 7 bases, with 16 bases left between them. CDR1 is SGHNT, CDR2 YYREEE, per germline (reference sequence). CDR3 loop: CASSLGTPRGNSPLHF. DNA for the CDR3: TGTGCCAGCAGCTTAGGGACTCCGAGAGGGAATTCACCCCTCCACTTT.